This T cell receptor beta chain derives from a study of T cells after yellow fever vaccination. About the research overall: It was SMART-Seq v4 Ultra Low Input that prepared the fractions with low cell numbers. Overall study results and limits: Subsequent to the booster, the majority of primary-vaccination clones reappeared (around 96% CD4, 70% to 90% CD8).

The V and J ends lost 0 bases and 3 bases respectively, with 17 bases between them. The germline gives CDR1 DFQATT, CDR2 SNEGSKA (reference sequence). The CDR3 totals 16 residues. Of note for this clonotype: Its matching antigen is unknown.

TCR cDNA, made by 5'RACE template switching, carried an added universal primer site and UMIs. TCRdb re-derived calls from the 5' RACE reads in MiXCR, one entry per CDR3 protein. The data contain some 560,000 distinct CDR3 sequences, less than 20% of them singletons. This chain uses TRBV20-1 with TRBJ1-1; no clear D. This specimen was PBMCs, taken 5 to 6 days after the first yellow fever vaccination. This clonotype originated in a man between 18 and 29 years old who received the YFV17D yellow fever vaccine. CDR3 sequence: CSARDGVWTGDTEAFF. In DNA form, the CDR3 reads TGCAGTGCTAGAGATGGAGTCTGGACCGGGGACACTGAAGCTTTCTTT.